This T cell receptor beta chain emerged from a study of blood T cell repertoires in COVID-19. The CDR3 has 15 amino acids. Germline assignment: CDR1 SGHRS and CDR2 YFSETQ. After removal of 4 bases from V and 5 bases from J, the junction contained 8 bases not matched to a gene. Sequencing used immunoSEQ multiplex PCR; TCRdb keeps in-frame clones, though not all of them. The table includes 130,000 or so clones, around 89% detected once. The chain employs TRBV5-1 and TRBJ2-1, with 8 bases lining up with TRBD2. The material sequenced was peripheral blood. This TCR was recovered from a man aged 50 or older with active or convalescent COVID-19. The CDR3 region has the DNA TGCGCCAGCAGCGGGGGTGGCGGGAGGAACAATGAGCAGTTCTTC. Amino acid sequence: CASSGGGGRNNEQFF.